Below, 28 T cell receptor beta chains from the same sample are listed, as sequenced in a study of CD8 T cells in ankylosing spondylitis. TCRdb processed the 5' RACE reads anew with MiXCR; each CDR3 protein has one entry. The profile covers 300,000 to 400,000 distinct CDR3 sequences, with 20% to 25% appearing a single time and around 14% taken by the ten largest. Source material: blood, either unsorted or a sorted T cell fraction (not recorded which). The receptors shown here come from a male donor with ankylosing spondylitis or in good health (not recorded which).

The table lists this clonotype with many counts. The chain combines TRBV7-9 with TRBJ2-7; D call uncertain. This CDR3 comprises 13 residues. Between the trimmed V and J ends, which lost 6 bases and 2 bases, there was a span of 11 bases. Germline values: CDR1 SEHNR, CDR2 FQNEAQ (reference sequence). CDR3: CASSLGRTYEQYF. CDR3 coding DNA: TGTGCCAGCAGTTTGGGCAGAACCTACGAGCAGTACTTC.

J is TRBJ2-3 and V is TRBV5-1; 11 nucleotides agree with TRBD2. The germline V gene has CDR1 SGHRS and CDR2 YFSETQ. V shed 4 bases and J 3 bases; nucleotides not matched to a gene: 19. This CDR3 region has 20 residues. The CDR3 reads CASSPHPGLAVQERTDTQYF. The CDR3 region has the DNA TGCGCCAGCAGCCCTCACCCGGGACTAGCGGTCCAAGAACGGACAGATACGCAGTATTTT.

This clonotype was seen a handful of times. The chain links TRBV4-2 to TRBJ2-7; D is unclear. Trimming removed 0 bases at V and 0 bases at J, with 15 bases between. The CDR3 loop spans 17 amino acids. Germline V gene sequence: CDR1 LGHNA, CDR2 YNFKEQ. The CDR3 loop reads CASSQESQYQHSYEQYF. CDR3 DNA sequence: TGTGCCAGCAGCCAAGAGTCCCAGTACCAACACTCCTACGAGCAGTACTTC.

This clonotype was found a few times. This chain uses TRBV5-1 with TRBJ2-1, with D possibly being TRBD2 (5 bases). CDR1 and CDR2 from the germline V gene are SGHRS and YFSETQ. V lost 3 bases to trimming and J lost 9 bases, with 13 bases between them. The CDR3 consists of 13 residues. CDR3 coding DNA: TGCGCCAGCAGCTCCGACTACTTCCCTGAGCAGTTCTTC. It specifies CASSSDYFPEQFF.

This clonotype has just a few counts. J is TRBJ2-5 and V is TRBV29-1; 15 bases align to TRBD2. Germline CDR1 and CDR2: SQVTM and ANQGSEA. Losses at the gene ends were 1 base for V and 2 bases for J; bases not matched to a gene: 17. The CDR3 has 21 amino acids. The CDR3 DNA follows: TGCAGCGTTGAAGCCCTCCCCGGGACTAGCGGGGGGCCCTGGGGTCAAGAGACCCAGTACTTC. It codes for CSVEALPGTSGGPWGQETQYF.

This clonotype was seen only a few times. The chain joins TRBV9 to TRBJ2-3, with 7 nucleotides matching TRBD1. There are 15 residues in the CDR3. The J segment lost 3 bases and the V segment lost 0 bases, leaving 4 bases of the junction unmatched. Per germline, CDR1 SGDLS and CDR2 YYNGEE. This CDR3 is CASSVGQGATDTQYF. In DNA form, the CDR3 reads TGTGCCAGCAGCGTAGGACAGGGTGCTACAGATACGCAGTATTTT.

This clonotype was recorded only once. This chain links TRBV19 with TRBJ1-6; D is possibly TRBD1 (5 bases). Germline CDR1 reads LNHDA; CDR2 reads SQIVND (reference sequence). V lost 9 bases to trimming and J lost 4 bases, with 19 bases between them. The CDR3 contains 16 residues. The CDR3 sequence: CASRNRFGDYNSPLHF. CDR3 DNA sequence: TGTGCCAGCCGGAACAGGTTTGGGGATTATAATTCACCCCTCCACTTT.

The CDR3 loop is CASATYTQYF. The CDR3 bases are TGTGCCAGTGCCACTTATACGCAGTATTTT. This chain connects TRBV6-2 or TRBV6-3 to TRBJ2-3; D is uncertain. CDR1 is MNHEY, CDR2 SVGEGT, per germline. With 9 bases removed from V and 7 bases from J, the gap between germline ends came to 8 bases. The CDR3 spans 10 residues.

This clonotype was seen only a few times. The chain joins TRBV9 to TRBJ2-3; 10 bases agree with TRBD2. The CDR3 is made up of 16 amino acids. J gave up 2 bases and V 2 bases, and 5 bases lay outside the gene matches. CDR1 and CDR2 (germline): SGDLS, YYNGEE. DNA for the CDR3: TGTGCCAGCAGCGTTGATAGCGGGGGGCACACAGATACGCAGTATTTT. This translates into CASSVDSGGHTDTQYF.

The chain recombines TRBV7-9 with TRBJ2-5; D is tentatively TRBD1 or TRBD2 (5 bases each). This CDR3 region has 16 residues. The germline V and J ends were trimmed by 2 bases and 0 bases, with 13 bases remaining between them. CDR1 SEHNR and CDR2 FQNEAQ come from the germline V gene (reference sequence). DNA for the CDR3: TGTGCCAGCAGCTTACCGCAGGGAGAGTACCAAGAGACCCAGTACTTC. This gives the protein CASSLPQGEYQETQYF.

This chain connects TRBV12-3 or TRBV12-4 to TRBJ1-2; D uncertain. Deletions cut 1 base from V and 4 bases from J, with 13 bases between. The CDR3 contains 15 residues. CDR3 in amino acids: CASSLGVGSLYGYTF. The DNA for the CDR3 is TGTGCCAGCAGTTTAGGTGTAGGGAGTCTCTATGGCTACACCTTC.

The chain couples TRBV7-8 to TRBJ2-7, with 8 positions matching TRBD1. The germline CDR1 and CDR2 sequences are SGHVS and FQNEAQ. V dropped 5 bases and J dropped 0; count of bases not matched to a gene: 3. The CDR3 is 14 residues long. CDR3 nucleotide sequence: TGTGCCAGCAGCGGAGACAGGGGCTCCTACGAGCAGTACTTC. Translated, it gives CASSGDRGSYEQYF.

This clonotype was picked up many times. The chain joins TRBV20-1 to TRBJ1-1; no firm D call. V dropped 2 bases and J dropped 7 bases, with 11 bases sitting between them. CDR3 size: 12 residues. CDR1 DFQATT and CDR2 SNEGSKA come from the germline V gene (reference sequence). CDR3 sequence (DNA): TGCAGTGCTAGAAAAAAGGAGGTTGAAGCTTTCTTT. It yields the protein CSARKKEVEAFF.

The CDR3 spells CASTGTFAGELFF. The DNA of the CDR3 is TGTGCCAGCACCGGGACATTCGCCGGGGAGCTGTTTTTT. The chain carries TRBV6-1 and TRBJ2-2; D might be TRBD1 (6 bases). The CDR3 extends over 13 amino acids. Germline values: CDR1 MNHNS, CDR2 SASEGT. Trimming shortened V by 7 bases and J by 6 bases, and 12 bases separated the two germline ends.

This clonotype appeared a few times. This chain links TRBV12-3 or TRBV12-4 with TRBJ1-5, with D perhaps TRBD1 (5 bases). With 6 bases removed from V and 7 bases from J, the gap between germline ends came to 19 bases. The CDR3 totals 15 residues. Here the CDR3 DNA reads TGTGCCAGCAGCCCGACCCTTCGGGGCGCGCAGCCCCAGCATTTT. Translation gives CASSPTLRGAQPQHF.

The CDR3 reads CASSHLGVSAEAFF. DNA for the CDR3: TGCGCCAGCAGCCACTTAGGGGTGAGTGCTGAAGCTTTCTTT. The chain joins TRBV5-1 to TRBJ1-1, with a tentative D call TRBD1 (5 bases). CDR1 SGHRS and CDR2 YFSETQ come from the germline V gene. The CDR3 covers 14 residues. V was shortened by 4 bases and J by 6 bases, with 16 bases between the two germline ends.

This clonotype was recorded many times. The genes are TRBV20-1 and TRBJ2-5; TRBD2 matches 12 bases. The CDR3 contains 18 residues. Unmatched junction bases numbered 13, after V lost 3 bases and J lost 2 bases. Germline V gene data show CDR1 as DFQATT and CDR2 as SNEGSKA (reference sequence). The CDR3 spells CSASRTMIGLAGQETQYF. CDR3 DNA sequence: TGCAGTGCTAGTCGGACTATGATCGGACTAGCGGGGCAAGAGACCCAGTACTTC.

CDR3 amino acids: CASSLSGAGYEQYF. As DNA, the CDR3 is TGTGCCAGCAGTTTGTCCGGGGCGGGCTACGAGCAGTACTTC. The chain joins TRBV27 to TRBJ2-7; either TRBD1 or TRBD2 may fit D (5 bases each). The CDR3 runs to 14 residues. Per the germline V gene, CDR1 is MNHEY and CDR2 is SMNVEV (reference sequence). Between the trimmed V and J ends, which lost 3 bases and 3 bases, there was a span of 12 bases.

V usage is TRBV7-9 and J usage is TRBJ2-7; TRBD1 agrees at 7 bases. This CDR3 is built from 17 residues. Trimming removed 5 bases from V and 3 bases from J; junction bases left unmatched: 16. Germline CDR1 is SEHNR and CDR2 is FQNEAQ (reference sequence). CDR3: CASSPTKTQGTNYEQYF. The CDR3 DNA follows: TGTGCCAGCAGCCCAACAAAGACACAGGGGACCAACTACGAGCAGTACTTC.

This clonotype was observed a few times. The genes are TRBV13 and TRBJ2-2; the D is unclear. This CDR3 has 17 residues. Trimming stripped 5 bases from V and 4 bases from J, with 20 bases between. The V gene's germline CDR1 is PRHDT and CDR2 FYEKMQ (reference sequence). The CDR3 region has the DNA TGTGCCAGCAGCCCTCGGGTCGACGAAATATTCACCGGGGAGCTGTTTTTT. Its protein product is CASSPRVDEIFTGELFF.

V and J are TRBV4-1 and TRBJ2-7; D uncertain. Trimming shortened V by 4 bases and J by 1 base, and 11 bases separated the two germline ends. The CDR3 consists of 14 residues. Per the germline V gene, CDR1 is MGHRA and CDR2 is YSYEKL. CDR3 DNA sequence: TGCGCCAGCAGCCCCCGGTTGAAATCCTACGAGCAGTACTTC. Residues: CASSPRLKSYEQYF.

A few counts support this clonotype. This chain connects TRBV11-2 to TRBJ2-3; the D is unclear. This CDR3 contains 13 residues. Germline lookup yields CDR1 SGHAT and CDR2 FQNNGV. V was pared by 8 bases and J by 2 bases, with 11 bases between. The CDR3 coding sequence is TGTGCCAGCTCCAGCATAACCACAGATACGCAGTATTTT. This gives the protein CASSSITTDTQYF.

This clonotype has just a few counts. The rearrangement uses TRBV6-1 and TRBJ1-2; D gene ambiguous. V lost 1 base, J lost 7 bases, and 16 bases lay in between. CDR3 length: 15 residues. The germline V gene has CDR1 MNHNS and CDR2 SASEGT. CDR3 DNA sequence: TGTGCCAGCAGTGAAGGGAACAGCCTTGTAAGTGGCTACACCTTC. Its translation: CASSEGNSLVSGYTF.

This chain connects TRBV11-2 to TRBJ1-2; 7 bases are a match to TRBD1. Germline V gene lookup returns CDR1 SGHAT and CDR2 FQNNGV. This CDR3 comprises 14 residues. Trimming at V came to 4 bases and at J to 6 bases, leaving 8 bases not matched to a gene. In DNA, the CDR3 is TGTGCCAGCAGCTCCGGGACAGTGATAAATGGCTACACCTTC. It encodes CASSSGTVINGYTF. Full variable domain (outside the CDR3, taken from reference TRBV11-2 and TRBJ1-2): EAGVAQSPRYKIIEKRQSVAFWCNPISGHATLYWYQQILGQGPKLLIQFQNNGVVDDSQLPKDRFSAERLKGVDSTLKIQPAKLEDSAVYLCASSSGTVINGYTFGSGTRLTVV.

The chain carries TRBV29-1 and TRBJ2-1; 8 bases match TRBD1. After removal of 0 bases from V and 9 bases from J, the junction contained 7 bases not matched to a gene. This CDR3 is built from 14 residues. Germline CDR1 reads SQVTM; CDR2 reads ANQGSEA. CDR3 coding DNA: TGCAGCGTTGAAGAATTACAGGGGGTAGGTGAGCAGTTCTTC. This translates into CSVEELQGVGEQFF.

The genes are TRBV27 and TRBJ2-7; 10 bases are shared with TRBD1. J lost 11 bases, V lost 8 bases, and 9 bases had no gene match. The CDR3 contains 12 residues. The germline CDR1 and CDR2 sequences are MNHEY and SMNVEV (reference sequence). Written as DNA, the CDR3 is TGTGCCAGCCGGGACAGGGGCCCCTTTGAGTACTTC. Translation gives CASRDRGPFEYF.

The chain combines TRBV6-1 with TRBJ2-5; TRBD2 matches 11 bases. V lost 6 bases to trimming and J lost 5 bases; unmatched junction nucleotides: 11. The CDR3 sequence is 16 residues long. CDR1 and CDR2 (germline): MNHNS, SASEGT. The DNA of the CDR3 is TGTGCCAGCAGCCAGACCGGGACTAGCGGATGGGAGACCCAGTACTTC. Protein product: CASSQTGTSGWETQYF.

This clonotype was observed a few times. The chain employs TRBV4-2 and TRBJ1-6; no reliable D call. Germline CDR1 reads LGHNA; CDR2 reads YNFKEQ. Deletions cut 1 base from V and 0 bases from J, with 7 bases between. The CDR3 sequence is 16 residues long. The CDR3 region has the DNA TGTGCCAGCAGCCAAGCGGAGAGCTCCTATAATTCACCCCTCCACTTT. It encodes CASSQAESSYNSPLHF.